This T cell receptor (beta chain) was obtained from a study of blood T cells in healthy people across ages. Overall study findings and caveats: The long-lived group displayed more naive CD4+ cells, plus higher diversity, than the aged donors did. The donors' CMV status was not determined, possibly confounding changes in expanded clonotypes.

In germline, CDR1 is MGHRA, CDR2 YSYEKL. CDR3 length: 21 residues. This clonotype was seen a handful of times. What it recognizes is unknown. The junction departs from the called germline gene at one end, perhaps through a read error. A J-beta primer mix and a sample-barcoded 5' primer were used in a second PCR of about 6 to 12 cycles. TCRdb processed the 5' RACE reads anew with MiXCR; each CDR3 protein has one entry. Of 700,000 to 900,000 distinct CDR3 sequences listed, roughly 25% are singletons. Separately, the same data were catalogued under a study of T cells of mothers and their children. From that paper: Several children, together with their three healthy Caucasian mothers, made up the donors. Versus unrelated pairs, overlap was slightly higher in related mother-child pairs, without reaching significance.

The sequenced material came from blood. The chain couples TRBV4-1 to TRBJ1-6, with 8 bases fitting TRBD1. The sequence came from a boy between 10 and 17 years old in good health. CDR3 DNA sequence: TGCGCCAGCAGCCAAAGGGCCCTGGACAGGGCCTCCTTCTCCTATGATTCACCCCTCCACTTT. It yields the protein CASSQRALDRASFSYDSPLHF.